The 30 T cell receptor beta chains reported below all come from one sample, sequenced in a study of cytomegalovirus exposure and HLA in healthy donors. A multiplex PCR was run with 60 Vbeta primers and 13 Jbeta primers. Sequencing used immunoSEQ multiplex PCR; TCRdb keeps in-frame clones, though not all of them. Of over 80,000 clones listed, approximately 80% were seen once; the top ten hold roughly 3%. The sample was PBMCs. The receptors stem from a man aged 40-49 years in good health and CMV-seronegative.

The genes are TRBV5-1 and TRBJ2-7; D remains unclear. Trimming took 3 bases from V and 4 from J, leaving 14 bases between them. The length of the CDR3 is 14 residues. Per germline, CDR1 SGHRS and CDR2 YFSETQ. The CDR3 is CASSSLNSAYEQYF. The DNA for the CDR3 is TGCGCCAGCAGCTCCTTGAATAGTGCTTACGAGCAGTACTTC.

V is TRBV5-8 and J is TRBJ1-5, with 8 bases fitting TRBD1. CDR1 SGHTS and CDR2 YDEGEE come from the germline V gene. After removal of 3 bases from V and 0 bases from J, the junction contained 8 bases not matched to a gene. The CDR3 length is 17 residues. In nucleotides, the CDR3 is TGTGCCAGCAGCTCTGGACAGGGCCTCCATAGCAATCAGCCCCAGCATTTT. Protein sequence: CASSSGQGLHSNQPQHF.

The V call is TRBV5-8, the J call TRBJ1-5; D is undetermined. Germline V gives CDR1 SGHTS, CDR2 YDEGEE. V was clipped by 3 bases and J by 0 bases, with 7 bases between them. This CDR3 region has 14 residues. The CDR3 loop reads CASSWERSNQPQHF. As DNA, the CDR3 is TGTGCCAGCAGCTGGGAGCGTAGCAATCAGCCCCAGCATTTT.

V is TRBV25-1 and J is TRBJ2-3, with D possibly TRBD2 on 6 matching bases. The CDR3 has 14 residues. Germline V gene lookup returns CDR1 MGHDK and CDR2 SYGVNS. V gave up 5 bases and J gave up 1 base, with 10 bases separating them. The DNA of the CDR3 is TGTGCCAGCAGTCGGCAGCGGGGCACAGATACGCAGTATTTT. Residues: CASSRQRGTDTQYF.

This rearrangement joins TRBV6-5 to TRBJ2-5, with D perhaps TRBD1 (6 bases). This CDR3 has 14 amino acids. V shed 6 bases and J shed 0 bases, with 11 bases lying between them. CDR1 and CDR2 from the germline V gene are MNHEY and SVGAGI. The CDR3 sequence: CASRNRANQETQYF. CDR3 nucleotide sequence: TGTGCCAGCAGAAACAGGGCGAACCAAGAGACCCAGTACTTC.

The CDR3 loop is CASSPGRDRQPQHF. The CDR3 nucleotides read TGCGCCAGCAGCCCAGGCAGGGATCGTCAGCCCCAGCATTTT. V gene TRBV5-1 combines with J gene TRBJ1-5; D possibly corresponds to TRBD1 (5 bases). The CDR3 is 14 amino acids. Trimming left V 4 bases short and J 6 bases short, with 14 bases between. Germline CDR1 is SGHRS and CDR2 is YFSETQ.

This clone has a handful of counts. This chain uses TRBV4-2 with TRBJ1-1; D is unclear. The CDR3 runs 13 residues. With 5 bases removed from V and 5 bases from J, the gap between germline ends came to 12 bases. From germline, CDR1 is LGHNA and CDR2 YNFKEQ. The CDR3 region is CASSETRGTEAFF. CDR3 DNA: TGTGCCAGCAGCGAGACCCGGGGAACTGAAGCTTTCTTT.

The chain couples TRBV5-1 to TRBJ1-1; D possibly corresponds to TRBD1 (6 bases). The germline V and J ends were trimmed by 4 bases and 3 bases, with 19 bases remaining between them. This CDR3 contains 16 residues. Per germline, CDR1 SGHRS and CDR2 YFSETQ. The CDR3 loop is CASSVEQGGGHTEAFF. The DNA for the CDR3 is TGCGCCAGCAGCGTAGAACAGGGTGGAGGCCACACTGAAGCTTTCTTT.

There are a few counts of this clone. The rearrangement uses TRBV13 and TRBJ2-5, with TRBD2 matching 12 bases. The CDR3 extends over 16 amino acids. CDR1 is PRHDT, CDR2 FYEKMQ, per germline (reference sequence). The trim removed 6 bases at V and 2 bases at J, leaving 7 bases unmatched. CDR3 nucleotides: TGTGCCAGCAGGACCACTAGCGGGGGGTTTCAAGAGACCCAGTACTTC. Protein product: CASRTTSGGFQETQYF. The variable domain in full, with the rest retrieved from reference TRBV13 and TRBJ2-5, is AAGVIQSPRHLIKEKRETATLKCYPIPRHDTVYWYQQGPGQDPQFLISFYEKMQSDKGSIPDRFSAQQFSDYHSELNMSSLELGDSALYFCASRTTSGGFQETQYFGPGTRLLVL.

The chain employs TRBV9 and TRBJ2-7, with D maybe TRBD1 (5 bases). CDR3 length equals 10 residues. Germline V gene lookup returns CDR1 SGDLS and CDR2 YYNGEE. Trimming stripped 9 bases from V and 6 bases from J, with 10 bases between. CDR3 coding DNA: TGTGCCACTTACAGGAGCGAGCAGTACTTC. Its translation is CATYRSEQYF.

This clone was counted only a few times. Here the CDR3 reads CASRRDRDEKLFF. CDR3 nucleotides: TGTGCCAGCAGAAGGGACAGGGATGAAAAACTGTTTTTT. This sequence joins TRBV2 and TRBJ1-4; 9 bases line up with TRBD1. Germline V lookup: CDR1 SNHLY, CDR2 FYNNEI. The ends lost 6 bases at V and 6 bases at J; junction bases unmatched: 2. This CDR3 is built from 13 residues.

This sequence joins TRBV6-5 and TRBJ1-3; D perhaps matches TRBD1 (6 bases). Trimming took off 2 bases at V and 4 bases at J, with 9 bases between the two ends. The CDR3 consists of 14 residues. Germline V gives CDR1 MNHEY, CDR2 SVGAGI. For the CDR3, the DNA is TGTGCCAGCAGTTACCGCGACAGGGGAAACACCATATATTTT. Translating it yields CASSYRDRGNTIYF.

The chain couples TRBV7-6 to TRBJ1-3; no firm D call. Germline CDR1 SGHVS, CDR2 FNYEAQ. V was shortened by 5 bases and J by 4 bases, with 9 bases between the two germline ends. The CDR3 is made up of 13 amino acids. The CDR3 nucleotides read TGTGCCAGCAGCCCCGACTCCGGAAACACCATATATTTT. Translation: CASSPDSGNTIYF. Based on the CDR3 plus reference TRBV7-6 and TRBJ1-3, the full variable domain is GAGVSQSPRYKVTKRGQDVALRCDPISGHVSLYWYRQALGQGPEFLTYFNYEAQQDKSGLPNDRFSAERPEGSISTLTIQRTEQRDSAMYRCASSPDSGNTIYFGEGSWLTVV.

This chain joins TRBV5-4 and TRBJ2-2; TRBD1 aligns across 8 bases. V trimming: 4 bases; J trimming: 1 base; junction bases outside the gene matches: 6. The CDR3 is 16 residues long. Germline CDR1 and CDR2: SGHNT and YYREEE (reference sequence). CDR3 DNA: TGTGCCAGCAGCGACAGGGGCGCCCTGAACACCGGGGAGCTGTTTTTT. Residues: CASSDRGALNTGELFF. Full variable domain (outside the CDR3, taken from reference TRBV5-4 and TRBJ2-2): ETGVTQSPTHLIKTRGQQVTLRCSSQSGHNTVSWYQQALGQGPQFIFQYYREEENGRGNFPPRFSGLQFPNYSSELNVNALELDDSALYLCASSDRGALNTGELFFGEGSRLTVL.

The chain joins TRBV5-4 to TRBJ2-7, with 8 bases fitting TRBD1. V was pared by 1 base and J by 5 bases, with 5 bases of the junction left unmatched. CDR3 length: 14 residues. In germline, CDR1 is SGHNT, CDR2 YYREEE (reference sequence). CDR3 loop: CASSLYRGFNEQYF. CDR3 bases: TGTGCCAGCAGCTTGTACAGGGGGTTCAACGAGCAGTACTTC.

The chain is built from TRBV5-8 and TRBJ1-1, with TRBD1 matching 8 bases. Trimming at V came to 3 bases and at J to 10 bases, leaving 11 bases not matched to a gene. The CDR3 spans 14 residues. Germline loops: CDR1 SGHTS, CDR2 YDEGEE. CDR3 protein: CASSYGQGWVVAFF. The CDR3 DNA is TGTGCCAGCAGCTACGGACAGGGATGGGTAGTAGCTTTCTTT. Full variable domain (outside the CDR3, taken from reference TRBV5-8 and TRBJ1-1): EAGVTQSPTHLIKTRGQQATLRCSPISGHTSVYWYQQALGLGLQFLLWYDEGEERNRGNFPPRFSGRQFPNYSSELNVNALELEDSALYLCASSYGQGWVVAFFGQGTRLTVV.

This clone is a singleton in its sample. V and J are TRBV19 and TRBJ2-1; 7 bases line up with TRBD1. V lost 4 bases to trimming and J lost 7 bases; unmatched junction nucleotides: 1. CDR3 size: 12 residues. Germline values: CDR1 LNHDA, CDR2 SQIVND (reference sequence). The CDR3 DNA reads TGTGCCAGTAGTAACAGGGGAAATGAGCAGTTCTTC. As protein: CASSNRGNEQFF.

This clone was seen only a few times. The CDR3 nucleotides read TGTGCCAGCAGCACCCCTGTGGACAGGGAGGTCAAAAACATTCAGTACTTC. It encodes CASSTPVDREVKNIQYF. The V gene is TRBV7-9, the J gene TRBJ2-4; 8 positions agree with TRBD1. V was pared by 5 bases and J by 3 bases, with 12 bases of the junction left unmatched. The CDR3 is 17 amino acids. CDR1 and CDR2 (germline): SEHNR, FQNEAQ (reference sequence).

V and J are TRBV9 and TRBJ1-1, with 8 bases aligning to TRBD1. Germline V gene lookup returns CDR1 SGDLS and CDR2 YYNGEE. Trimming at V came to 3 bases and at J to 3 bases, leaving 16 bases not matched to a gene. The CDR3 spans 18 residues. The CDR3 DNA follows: TGTGCCAGCAGCGAACACAGGGGGTCGAGCCGGAGGGACACTGAAGCTTTCTTT. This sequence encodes CASSEHRGSSRRDTEAFF.

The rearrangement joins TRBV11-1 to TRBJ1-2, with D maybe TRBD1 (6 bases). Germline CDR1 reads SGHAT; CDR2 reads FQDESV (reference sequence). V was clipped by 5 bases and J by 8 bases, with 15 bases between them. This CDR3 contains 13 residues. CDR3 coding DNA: TGTGCCAGCAGCAACCTACAGGGACACGGCTACACCTTC. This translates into CASSNLQGHGYTF.

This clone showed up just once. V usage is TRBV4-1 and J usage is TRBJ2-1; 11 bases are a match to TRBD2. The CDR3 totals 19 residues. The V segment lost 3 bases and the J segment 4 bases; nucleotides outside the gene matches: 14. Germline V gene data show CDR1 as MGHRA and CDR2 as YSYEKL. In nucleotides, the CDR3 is TGCGCCAGCAGCCACGCCCGGGGTGGGGCTAGCGGGAGGTACAATGAGCAGTTCTTC. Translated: CASSHARGGASGRYNEQFF.

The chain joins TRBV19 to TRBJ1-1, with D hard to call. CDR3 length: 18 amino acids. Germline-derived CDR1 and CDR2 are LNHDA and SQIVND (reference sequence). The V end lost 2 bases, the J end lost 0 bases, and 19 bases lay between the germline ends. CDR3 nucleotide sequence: TGTGCCAGTAGTATAATCCCCCCCTCGAGCGTTATGAACACTGAAGCTTTCTTT. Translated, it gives CASSIIPPSSVMNTEAFF.

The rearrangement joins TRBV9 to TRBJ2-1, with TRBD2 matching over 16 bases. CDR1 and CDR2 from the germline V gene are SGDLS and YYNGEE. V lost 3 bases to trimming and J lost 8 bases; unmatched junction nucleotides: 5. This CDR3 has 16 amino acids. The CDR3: CASSAGTSGGAYEQFF. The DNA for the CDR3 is TGTGCCAGCAGCGCAGGGACTAGCGGGGGGGCTTATGAGCAGTTCTTC.

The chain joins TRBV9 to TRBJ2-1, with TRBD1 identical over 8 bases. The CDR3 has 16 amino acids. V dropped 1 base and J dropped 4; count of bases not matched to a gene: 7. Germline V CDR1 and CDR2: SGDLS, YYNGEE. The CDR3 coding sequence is TGTGCCAGCAGCGTAAACCAAAGGACAGGGTACAATGAGCAGTTCTTC. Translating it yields CASSVNQRTGYNEQFF.

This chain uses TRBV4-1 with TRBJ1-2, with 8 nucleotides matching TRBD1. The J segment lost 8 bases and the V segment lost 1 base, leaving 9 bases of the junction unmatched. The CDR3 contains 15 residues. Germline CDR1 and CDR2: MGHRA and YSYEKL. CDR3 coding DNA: TGCGCCAGCAGCCAAGTATACAGGGGGGACGGGGGCTACACCTTC. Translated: CASSQVYRGDGGYTF.

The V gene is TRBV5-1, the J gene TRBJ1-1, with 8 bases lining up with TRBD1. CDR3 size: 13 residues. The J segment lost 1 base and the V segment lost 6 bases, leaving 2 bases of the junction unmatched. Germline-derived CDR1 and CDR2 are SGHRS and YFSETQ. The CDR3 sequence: CASTDRGNTEAFF. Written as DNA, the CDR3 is TGCGCCAGCACCGACAGGGGGAACACTGAAGCTTTCTTT.

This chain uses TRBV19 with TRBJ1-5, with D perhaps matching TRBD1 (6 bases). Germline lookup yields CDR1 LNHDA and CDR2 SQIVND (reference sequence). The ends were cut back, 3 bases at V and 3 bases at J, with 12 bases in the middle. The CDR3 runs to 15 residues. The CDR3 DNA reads TGTGCCAGTAGTATCGCACAGGGTTACAATCAGCCCCAGCATTTT. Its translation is CASSIAQGYNQPQHF.

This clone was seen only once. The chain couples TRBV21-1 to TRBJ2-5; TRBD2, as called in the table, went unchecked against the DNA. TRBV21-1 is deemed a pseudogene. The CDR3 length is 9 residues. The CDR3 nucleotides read TGTGCGCGGAGGAGGCCCCAGTACTTC. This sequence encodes CARRRPQYF.

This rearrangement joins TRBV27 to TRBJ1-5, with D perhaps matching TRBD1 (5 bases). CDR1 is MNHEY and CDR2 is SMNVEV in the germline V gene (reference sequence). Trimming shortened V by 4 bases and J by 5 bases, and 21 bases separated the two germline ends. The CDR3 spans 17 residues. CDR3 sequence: CASSSGTFGVGDQPQHF. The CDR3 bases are TGTGCCAGCAGTTCCGGGACTTTTGGGGTCGGAGATCAGCCCCAGCATTTT.

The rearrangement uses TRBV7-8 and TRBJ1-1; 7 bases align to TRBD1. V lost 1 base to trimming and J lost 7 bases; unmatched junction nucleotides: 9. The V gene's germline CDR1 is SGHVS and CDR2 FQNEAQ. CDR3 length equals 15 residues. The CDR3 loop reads CASSLVEGAGIEAFF. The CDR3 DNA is TGTGCCAGCAGCTTAGTCGAGGGGGCAGGGATTGAAGCTTTCTTT.